One and the same sample provided the 4 T cell receptor beta chains below, sequenced in a study of T cell responses to AZD1222 COVID-19 vaccine. TCRdb's copy holds only in-frame clones and misses some; the assay was immunoSEQ multiplex PCR. The sample yields fewer than 110,000 clones, 90% to 95% seen once. Here the sequenced sample was peripheral blood, taken on day 0 of AZD1222 vaccination. The receptors shown here come from an adult in good health.

The gene calls are TRBV6-1 and TRBJ1-2; no definite D call. Trimming stripped 0 bases from V and 8 bases from J, with 16 bases between. Germline V gives CDR1 MNHNS, CDR2 SASEGT. The CDR3 has 15 amino acids. The CDR3 is CASSEAVWEQRGYTF. DNA of the CDR3: TGTGCCAGCAGTGAAGCGGTATGGGAACAAAGAGGCTACACCTTC.

The chain couples TRBV18 to TRBJ1-2, with TRBD1 matching over 12 bases. Germline assignment: CDR1 KGHSH and CDR2 LQKENI. The CDR3 extends over 14 amino acids. V shed 3 bases and J 8 bases; nucleotides not matched to a gene: 4. The CDR3 protein is CASSPGQGAIGYTF. CDR3 nucleotide sequence: TGTGCCAGCTCACCGGGACAGGGGGCGATCGGCTACACCTTC.

This chain links TRBV7-8 with TRBJ2-1; perhaps TRBD2 as D (6 bases). The CDR3 contains 14 residues. Trimming pared 0 bases from V and 6 bases from J, leaving 9 bases between. The germline CDR1 and CDR2 sequences are SGHVS and FQNEAQ. The CDR3 sequence is CASSLAQRANEQFF. The CDR3 DNA sequence: TGTGCCAGCAGCTTAGCCCAGCGGGCCAATGAGCAGTTCTTC.

The count of this clone is one. The chain joins TRBV12-3 or TRBV12-4 to TRBJ1-1; no clear D gene. V gave up 3 bases and J gave up 5 bases, with 10 bases separating them. The CDR3 runs 13 residues. DNA for the CDR3: TGTGCCAGCAGTTTCGCTTCTGGGACTGAAGCTTTCTTT. Its protein product is CASSFASGTEAFF.